This T cell receptor (beta chain) was documented in a study of technical replicates of blood from several donors. Only in-frame clones appear in the TCRdb table, and some are missing; sequencing was by immunoSEQ multiplex PCR. The table has 45,000 to 60,000 clones, around 96% seen once. V lost 6 bases and J lost 5; bases outside the gene matches: 5. CDR1 is PRHDT, CDR2 FYEKMQ, per germline (reference sequence). This CDR3 has 13 residues. This TCR was sampled from a human donor in good health. Some clones in this sample may be carry-over from other donors' samples. This chain connects TRBV13 to TRBJ1-1; 8 nucleotides agree with TRBD1. Sequencing was done on a sample of PBMCs. Written as DNA, the CDR3 is TGTGCCAGCAGTCGGGACAGGAGGACTGAAGCTTTCTTT. This sequence encodes CASSRDRRTEAFF.